One and the same sample provided the 14 T cell receptor beta chains below, sequenced in a study of early T cells in non-severe SARS-CoV-2 infection. TCRdb recomputed calls from the 5' RACE reads with MiXCR, one row per CDR3 protein. The sample holds 50,000 to 65,000 distinct CDR3 sequences; about 7.7% are singletons and the top ten take more than 9%. This specimen was whole blood, taken at baseline. All receptors come from an adult who was a healthcare worker with PCR-confirmed SARS-CoV-2 infection or an uninfected control (not recorded which).

This chain uses TRBV5-1 with TRBJ2-1; a weak D match, TRBD2 (5 bases). Trimming stripped 4 bases from V and 2 bases from J, with 13 bases between. CDR1 and CDR2 (germline): SGHRS, YFSETQ. The CDR3 has 15 amino acids. The CDR3 is CASSPIREPYNEQFF. DNA for the CDR3: TGCGCCAGCAGCCCCATCCGGGAACCCTACAATGAGCAGTTCTTC.

This clonotype was counted many times. The rearrangement uses TRBV5-1 and TRBJ2-2, with unresolved D. The CDR3 loop spans 12 amino acids. Germline assignment: CDR1 SGHRS and CDR2 YFSETQ. Trimming stripped 1 base from V and 5 bases from J, with 3 bases between. As DNA, the CDR3 is TGCGCCAGCAGCTTGATGACCGGGGAGCTGTTTTTT. This encodes CASSLMTGELFF.

The chain joins TRBV6-1 to TRBJ2-1; a possible D gene is TRBD1 (5 bases). This CDR3 comprises 13 residues. CDR1 is MNHNS and CDR2 is SASEGT in the germline V gene. The V end lost 6 bases, the J end lost 9 bases, and 15 bases lay between the germline ends. The CDR3 coding sequence is TGTGCCAGCAGGGATTTTGGGGCATCTGAGCAGTTCTTC. Translated: CASRDFGASEQFF.

The rearrangement uses TRBV7-3 and TRBJ2-5; D might be TRBD1 or TRBD2, each matching 6 bases. This CDR3 spans 13 amino acids. Trimming pared 5 bases from V and 5 bases from J, leaving 12 bases between. Germline assignment: CDR1 SGHTA and CDR2 FQGTGA. The DNA of the CDR3 is TGTGCCAGCAGCATTACAGGGAGGGAGACCCAGTACTTC. Protein product: CASSITGRETQYF.

In its sample, this clonotype was seen a few times. The gene calls are TRBV29-1 and TRBJ2-1; D gene uncertain. The CDR3 length is 12 residues. The germline V gene has CDR1 SQVTM and CDR2 ANQGSEA. V was clipped by 4 bases and J by 5 bases, with 9 bases between them. Written as DNA, the CDR3 is TGCAGCGTTGTGGTTCTTCACAATGAGCAGTTCTTC. This gives the protein CSVVVLHNEQFF.

This clonotype has ten or more counts. V and J are TRBV6-1 and TRBJ2-1; D may match TRBD1 or TRBD2 (5 bases each). Germline V gene lookup returns CDR1 MNHNS and CDR2 SASEGT. This CDR3 is built from 12 residues. V lost 8 bases, J lost 5 bases, and 10 bases lay in between. The CDR3 is CASWGLNNEQFF. The DNA for the CDR3 is TGTGCCAGCTGGGGGTTAAACAATGAGCAGTTCTTC.

This clonotype was counted many times. The genes are TRBV5-1 and TRBJ2-5; D may be TRBD1 (7 bases). From germline, CDR1 is SGHRS and CDR2 YFSETQ. V was trimmed by 4 bases and J by 3 bases, leaving 10 bases between them. CDR3 size: 13 residues. The CDR3 loop reads CASSAGQKETQYF. The CDR3 DNA sequence: TGCGCCAGCAGCGCGGGACAGAAAGAGACCCAGTACTTC.

This clonotype was seen a few times. This chain links TRBV20-1 with TRBJ2-7, with a possible D match to TRBD2 (5 bases). CDR3 length: 13 amino acids. V lost 3 bases to trimming and J lost 6 bases, with 15 bases between them. From germline, CDR1 is DFQATT and CDR2 SNEGSKA (reference sequence). CDR3 residues: CSASWVSELEQYF. In DNA form, the CDR3 reads TGCAGTGCTAGCTGGGTTAGCGAGCTCGAGCAGTACTTC.

In this sample, this clonotype turned up a few times. The V gene is TRBV19, the J gene TRBJ1-5; D is possibly TRBD1 (6 bases). The V and J ends lost 3 bases and 5 bases respectively, with 14 bases between them. Germline CDR1 is LNHDA and CDR2 is SQIVND (reference sequence). This CDR3 contains 15 residues. In DNA, the CDR3 is TGTGCCAGTAGTATTCTTACAGGGAGGTATCAGCCCCAGCATTTT. Amino acids: CASSILTGRYQPQHF.

This clonotype has at least ten counts. The CDR3 DNA reads as TGTGCCAGCAGCTTATTGCGGACTCGGGATGAGCAGTTCTTC. Translated, it gives CASSLLRTRDEQFF. This rearrangement joins TRBV7-2 to TRBJ2-1; possible D gene TRBD2, 5 bases. The CDR3 has 14 amino acids. Germline V gene lookup returns CDR1 SGHTA and CDR2 FQGNSA. Trimming left V 2 bases short and J 8 bases short, with 13 bases between.

The V gene is TRBV15, the J gene TRBJ1-3, with D maybe TRBD1 (5 bases). CDR3 size: 17 residues. Germline V gene sequence: CDR1 LNHNV, CDR2 YYDKDF (reference sequence). Trimming left V 3 bases short and J 0 bases short, with 15 bases between. The CDR3 coding sequence is TGTGCCACCAGCAGTCCTCCCGGGGCTAACTCTGGAAACACCATATATTTT. Amino acids: CATSSPPGANSGNTIYF.

This clonotype has at least ten counts. The chain carries TRBV2 and TRBJ2-1, with 10 bases lining up with TRBD2. Germline V gives CDR1 SNHLY, CDR2 FYNNEI. The trim removed 3 bases at V and 4 bases at J, leaving 6 bases unmatched. CDR3 length equals 16 residues. CDR3 loop: CASSEPGLAFYNEQFF. The CDR3 nucleotides are TGTGCCAGCAGTGAGCCGGGACTAGCGTTTTACAATGAGCAGTTCTTC.

Comments on this clonotype: This may stem from a read error, because a much larger clone lies one nucleotide away. This rearrangement joins TRBV12-3 or TRBV12-4 to TRBJ1-2, with 9 bases fitting TRBD1. There are 14 residues in the CDR3. J gave up 1 base and V 5 bases, and 2 bases lay outside the gene matches. CDR3 region: CASSPGQGNYGYTF. CDR3 coding DNA: TGTGCCAGCAGTCCGGGACAGGGTAACTATGGCTACACCTTC.

As concerns this clonotype: It is unclear where the CDR3 begins or ends on the DNA, so no DNA is shown, and the CDR3 is as TCRdb lists it. This chain uses TRBV18 with TRBJ2-5; TRBD1 is the table's D call, not checked against the DNA. The CDR3 length equals 15 residues, ends included. Germline values: CDR1 KGHSH, CDR2 LQKENI. The CDR3 region is CASSPQVSLGETQYF.